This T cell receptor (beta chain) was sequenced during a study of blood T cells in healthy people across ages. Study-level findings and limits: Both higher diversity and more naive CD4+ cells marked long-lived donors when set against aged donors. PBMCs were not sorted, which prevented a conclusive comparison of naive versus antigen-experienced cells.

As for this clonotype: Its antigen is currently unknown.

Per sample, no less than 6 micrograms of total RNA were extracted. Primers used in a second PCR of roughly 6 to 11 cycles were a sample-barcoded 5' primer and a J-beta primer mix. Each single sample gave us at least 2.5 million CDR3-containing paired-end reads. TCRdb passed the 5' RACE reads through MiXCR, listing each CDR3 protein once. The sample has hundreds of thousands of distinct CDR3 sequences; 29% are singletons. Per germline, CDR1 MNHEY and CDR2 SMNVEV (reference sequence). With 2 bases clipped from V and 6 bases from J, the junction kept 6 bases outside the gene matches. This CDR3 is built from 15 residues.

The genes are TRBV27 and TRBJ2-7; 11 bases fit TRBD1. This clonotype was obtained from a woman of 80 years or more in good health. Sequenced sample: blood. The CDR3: CASSLGGTGGREQYF. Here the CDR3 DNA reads TGTGCCAGCAGTTTAGGGGGGACAGGGGGACGCGAGCAGTACTTC.